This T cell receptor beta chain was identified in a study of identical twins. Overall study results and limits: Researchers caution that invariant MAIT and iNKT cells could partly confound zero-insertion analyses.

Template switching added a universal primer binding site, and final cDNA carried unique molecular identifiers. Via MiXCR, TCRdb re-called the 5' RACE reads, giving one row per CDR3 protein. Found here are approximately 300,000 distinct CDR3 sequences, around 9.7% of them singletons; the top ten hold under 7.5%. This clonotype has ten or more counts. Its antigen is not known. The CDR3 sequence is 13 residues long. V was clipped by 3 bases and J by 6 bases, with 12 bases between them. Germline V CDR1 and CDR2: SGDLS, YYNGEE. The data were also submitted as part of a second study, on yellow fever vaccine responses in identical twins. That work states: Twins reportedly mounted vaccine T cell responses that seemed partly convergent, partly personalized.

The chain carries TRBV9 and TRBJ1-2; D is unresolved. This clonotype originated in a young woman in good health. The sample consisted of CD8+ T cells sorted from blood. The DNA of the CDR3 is TGTGCCAGCAGCGCCTCCGGTAGGGATGGCTACACCTTC. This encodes CASSASGRDGYTF.